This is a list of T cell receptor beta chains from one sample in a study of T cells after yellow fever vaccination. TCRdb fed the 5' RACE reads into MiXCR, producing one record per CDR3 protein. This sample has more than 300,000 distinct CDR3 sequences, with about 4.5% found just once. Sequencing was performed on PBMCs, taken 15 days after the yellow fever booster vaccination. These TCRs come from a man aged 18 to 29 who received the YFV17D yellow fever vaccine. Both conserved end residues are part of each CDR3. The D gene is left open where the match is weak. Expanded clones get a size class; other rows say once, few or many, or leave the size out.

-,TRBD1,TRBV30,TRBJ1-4,TGTGCCTGTACAGGGGTCGCCATTAATGAAAAACTGTTTTTT,CACTGVAINEKLFF
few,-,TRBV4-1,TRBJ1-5,TGCGCCAGCAGCCAAGTGGCCTGGTCTTCGGGCAATCAGCCCCAGCATTTT,CASSQVAWSSGNQPQHF
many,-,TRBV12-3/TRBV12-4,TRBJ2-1,TGTGCCAGCAGTTTTTCGGGATATGAGCAGTTCTTC,CASSFSGYEQFF
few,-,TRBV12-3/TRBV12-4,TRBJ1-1,TGTGCCAGCAGTCCCCCGACAGGACGTAACACTGAAGCTTTCTTT,CASSPPTGRNTEAFF
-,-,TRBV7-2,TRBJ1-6,TGTGCCAGCAGCTCATGGACGGGGGATAATTCACCCCTCCACTTT,CASSSWTGDNSPLHF
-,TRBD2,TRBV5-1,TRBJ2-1,TGCGCCAGCAGCTCTATAGCGGGAGGCTCCTACAATGAGCAGTTCTTC,CASSSIAGGSYNEQFF
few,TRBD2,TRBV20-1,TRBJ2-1,TGCAGTGCTAGTCTTTTAGCGGGCCGCTCCTACAATGAGCAGTTCTTC,CSASLLAGRSYNEQFF
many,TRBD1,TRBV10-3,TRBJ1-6,TGTGCCATCAGCCGGACAGGCCCCCCGGATTCACCCCTCCACTTT,CAISRTGPPDSPLHF
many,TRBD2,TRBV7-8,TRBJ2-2,TGTGCCAGCAGCGATACCAAGCGGGGGCCATACACCGGGGAGCTGTTTTTT,CASSDTKRGPYTGELFF
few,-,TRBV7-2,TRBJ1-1,TGTGCCAGCAGCTTGACAAAGAACACTGAAGCTTTCTTT,CASSLTKNTEAFF
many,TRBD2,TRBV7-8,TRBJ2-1,TGTGCCAGCAGCCCTAGCGGGGGCACTACCTCCTACAATGAGCAGTTCTTC,CASSPSGGTTSYNEQFF
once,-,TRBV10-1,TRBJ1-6,TGCGCCAGCCCAGATGGAGGTCAGCTAGGCTCCTATAATTCACCCCTCCACTTT,CASPDGGQLGSYNSPLHF
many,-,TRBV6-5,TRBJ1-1,TGTGCCAGCAGTAGACGGGCGCTGAACACTGAAGCTTTCTTT,CASSRRALNTEAFF
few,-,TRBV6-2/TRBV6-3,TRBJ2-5,TGTGCCAGCAGGTGGACGGTACAAGAGACCCAGTACTTC,CASRWTVQETQYF
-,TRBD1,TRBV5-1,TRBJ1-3,TGCGCCAGCAGCACCGGGACAGGGGCGTCTGGAAACACCATATATTTT,CASSTGTGASGNTIYF
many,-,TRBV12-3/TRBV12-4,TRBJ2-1,TGTGCCAGCAGTTTAGCGCAGGCAAATGAGCAGTTCTTC,CASSLAQANEQFF
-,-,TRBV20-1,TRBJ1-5,TGCAGTGCTAAGAGGGAGAGCAATCAGCCCCAGCATTTT,CSAKRESNQPQHF
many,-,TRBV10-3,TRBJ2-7,TGTGCCATCAGTGACAGGGTTAGGGGCGAGCAGTACTTC,CAISDRVRGEQYF
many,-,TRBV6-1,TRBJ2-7,TGTGCCAGCAGGGAGTCCCCATCTTACGAGCAGTACTTC,CASRESPSYEQYF
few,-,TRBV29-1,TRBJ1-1,TGCAGCGTAACCCCACAGGTTATGAACACTGAAGCTTTCTTT,CSVTPQVMNTEAFF
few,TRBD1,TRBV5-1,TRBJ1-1,TGCGCCAGCAGCCTACAGGGGGGGGGAGACACTGAAGCTTTCTTT,CASSLQGGGDTEAFF
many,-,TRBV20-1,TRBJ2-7,TGCAGTGCTACAGGTTCCTACGAGCAGTACTTC,CSATGSYEQYF
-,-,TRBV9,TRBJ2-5,TGTGCCAGCAGCGTCTCCCCCTTACGGGAGACCCAGTACTTC,CASSVSPLRETQYF
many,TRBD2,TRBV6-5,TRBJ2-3,TGTGCCAGCAGTTACTCTACTGAAACTAGCGGGGTTTTGGATACGCAGTATTTT,CASSYSTETSGVLDTQYF
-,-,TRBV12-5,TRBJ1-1,TGTGCTAGTGGTTTGCAGGGCTCGAACACTGAAGCTTTCTTT,CASGLQGSNTEAFF
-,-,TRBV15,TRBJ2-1,TGTGCCACCAGTGAATCTAGCGAACCCTACAATGAGCAGTTCTTC,CATSESSEPYNEQFF
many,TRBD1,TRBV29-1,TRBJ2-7,TGCAGCGTTGTGAGGGACAGGAGTGTCGAGCAGTACTTC,CSVVRDRSVEQYF
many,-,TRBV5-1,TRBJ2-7,TGCGCCAGCAGCTTGGCTCCCCGGAGGGGCGACGAGCAGTACTTC,CASSLAPRRGDEQYF
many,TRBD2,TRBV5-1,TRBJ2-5,TGCGCCAGCAGGCGGTCAGTAGCGGGCCACGGGGGGGAGACCCAGTACTTC,CASRRSVAGHGGETQYF
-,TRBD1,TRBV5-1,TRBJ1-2,TGCGCCAGCAGCTTGGCGACAGGGGCAAACTATGGCTACACCTTC,CASSLATGANYGYTF
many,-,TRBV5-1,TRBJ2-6,TGCGCCAGCAGCTTGGCTCCAGGGACCTCTGGGGCCAACGTCCTGACTTTC,CASSLAPGTSGANVLTF
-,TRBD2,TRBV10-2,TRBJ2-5,TGCGCCAGCTCCCTAGCGGGAGTTGTTACCCAGTACTTC,CASSLAGVVTQYF
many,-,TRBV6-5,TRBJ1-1,TGTGCCAGCAGTTTTGGGGGCTCTGTCTCTGAAGCTTTCTTT,CASSFGGSVSEAFF
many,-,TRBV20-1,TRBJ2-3,TGCAGTGCCGGGGAACGGAGGGAGTATTTT,CSAGERREYF
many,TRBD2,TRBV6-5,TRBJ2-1,TGTGCCAGCAGAGATAGCGGGGGGACCTACAATGAGCAGTTCTTC,CASRDSGGTYNEQFF
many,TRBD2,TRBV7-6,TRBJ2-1,TGTGCCAGCAGCCCCTCTTCAGCGGGGGGGACTTACAATGAGCAGTTCTTC,CASSPSSAGGTYNEQFF
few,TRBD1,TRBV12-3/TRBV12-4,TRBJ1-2,TGTGCCAGCACCCCGGCAGGGGGCGACGGCTACACCTTC,CASTPAGGDGYTF
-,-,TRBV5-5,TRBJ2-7,TGTGCCAGCAGTTGGCGGGGCTACGAGCAGTACTTC,CASSWRGYEQYF
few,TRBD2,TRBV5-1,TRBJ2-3,TGCGCCAGCAGCTTCGGACTAGCGGGGGGGCCCTGGTATGGAGATACGCAGTATTTT,CASSFGLAGGPWYGDTQYF
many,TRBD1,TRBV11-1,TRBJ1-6,TGTGCCAGCAGCTTCGGACAGGGGGAATCACCCCTCCACTTT,CASSFGQGESPLHF
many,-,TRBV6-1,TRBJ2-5,TGTGCCAGCGCCCGGGGAGATCCCCAAGAGACCCAGTACTTC,CASARGDPQETQYF
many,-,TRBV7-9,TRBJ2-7,TGTGCCAGCAGCTGGACCCTTGAGGAGCAGTACTTC,CASSWTLEEQYF
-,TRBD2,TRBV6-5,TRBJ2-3,TGTGCCAGCAGTCCCACGATAAGACTAGCGGGGCCAGAAGATACGCAGTATTTT,CASSPTIRLAGPEDTQYF